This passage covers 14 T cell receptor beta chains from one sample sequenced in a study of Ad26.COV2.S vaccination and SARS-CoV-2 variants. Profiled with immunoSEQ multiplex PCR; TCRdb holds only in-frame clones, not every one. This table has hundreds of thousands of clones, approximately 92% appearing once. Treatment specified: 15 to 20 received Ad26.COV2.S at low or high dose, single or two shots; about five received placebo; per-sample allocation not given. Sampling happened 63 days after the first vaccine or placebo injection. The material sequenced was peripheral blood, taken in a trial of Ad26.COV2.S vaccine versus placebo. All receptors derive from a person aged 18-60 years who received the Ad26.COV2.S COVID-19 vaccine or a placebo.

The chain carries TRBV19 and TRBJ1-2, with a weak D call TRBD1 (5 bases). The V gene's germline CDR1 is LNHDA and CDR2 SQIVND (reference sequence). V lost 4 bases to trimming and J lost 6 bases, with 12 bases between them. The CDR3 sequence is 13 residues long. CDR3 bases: TGTGCCAGTAGTACCCTCGACAGAGATGGCTACACCTTC. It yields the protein CASSTLDRDGYTF.

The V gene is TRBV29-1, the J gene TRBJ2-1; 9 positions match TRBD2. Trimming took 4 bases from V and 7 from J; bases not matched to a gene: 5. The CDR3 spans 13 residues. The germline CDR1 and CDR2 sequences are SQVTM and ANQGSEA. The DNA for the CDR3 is TGCAGCGTTGCCTTTAGCGGGAGAAATGAGCAGTTCTTC. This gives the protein CSVAFSGRNEQFF.

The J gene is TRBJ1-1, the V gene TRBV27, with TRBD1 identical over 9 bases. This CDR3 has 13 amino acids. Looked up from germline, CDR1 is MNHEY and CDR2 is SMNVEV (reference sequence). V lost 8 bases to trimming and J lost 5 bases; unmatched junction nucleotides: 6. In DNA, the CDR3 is TGTGCCAGCGCCGGGACAGGGTTAACTGAAGCTTTCTTT. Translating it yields CASAGTGLTEAFF.

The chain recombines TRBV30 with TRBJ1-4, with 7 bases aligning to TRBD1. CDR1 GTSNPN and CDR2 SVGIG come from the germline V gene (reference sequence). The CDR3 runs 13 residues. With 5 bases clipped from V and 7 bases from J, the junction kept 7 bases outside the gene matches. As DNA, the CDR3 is TGTGCCTGGGGAAGACAGGGCTCTGAAAAACTGTTTTTT. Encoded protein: CAWGRQGSEKLFF. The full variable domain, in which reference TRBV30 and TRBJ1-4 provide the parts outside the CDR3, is SQTIHQWPATLVQPVGSPLSLECTVEGTSNPNLYWYRQAAGRGLQLLFYSVGIGQISSEVPQNLSASRPQDRQFILSSKKLLLSDSGFYLCAWGRQGSEKLFFGSGTQLSVL.

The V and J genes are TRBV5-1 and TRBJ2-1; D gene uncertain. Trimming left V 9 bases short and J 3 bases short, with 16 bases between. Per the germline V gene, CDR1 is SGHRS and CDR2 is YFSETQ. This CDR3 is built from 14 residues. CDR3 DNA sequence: TGCGCCACCTCCCGGGTCCTTGGCTACAATGAGCAGTTCTTC. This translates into CATSRVLGYNEQFF.

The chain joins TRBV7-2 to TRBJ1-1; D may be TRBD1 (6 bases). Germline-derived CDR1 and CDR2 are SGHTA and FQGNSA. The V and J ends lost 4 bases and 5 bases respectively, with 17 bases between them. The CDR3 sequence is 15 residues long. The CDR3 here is CASSWGLQGTTEAFF. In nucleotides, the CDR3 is TGTGCCAGCAGCTGGGGCTTACAGGGAACGACTGAAGCTTTCTTT.

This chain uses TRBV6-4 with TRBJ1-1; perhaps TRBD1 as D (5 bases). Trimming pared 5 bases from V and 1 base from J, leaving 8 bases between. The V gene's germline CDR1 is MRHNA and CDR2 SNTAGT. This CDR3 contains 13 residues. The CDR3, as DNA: TGTGCCAGCAGTTCAGACAGGAACACTGAAGCTTTCTTT. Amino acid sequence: CASSSDRNTEAFF.

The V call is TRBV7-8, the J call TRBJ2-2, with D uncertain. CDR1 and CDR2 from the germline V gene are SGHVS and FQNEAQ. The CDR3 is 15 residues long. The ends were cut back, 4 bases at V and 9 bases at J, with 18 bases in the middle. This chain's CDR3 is CASSSYEDGPRELFF. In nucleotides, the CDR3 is TGTGCCAGCAGCTCATACGAGGACGGGCCCCGGGAGCTGTTTTTT.

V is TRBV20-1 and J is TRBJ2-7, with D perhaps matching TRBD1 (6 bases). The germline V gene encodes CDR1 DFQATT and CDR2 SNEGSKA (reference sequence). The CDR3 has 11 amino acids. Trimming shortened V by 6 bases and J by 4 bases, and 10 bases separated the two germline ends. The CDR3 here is CSAGGQYEQYF. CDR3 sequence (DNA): TGCAGTGCAGGAGGACAGTACGAGCAGTACTTC.

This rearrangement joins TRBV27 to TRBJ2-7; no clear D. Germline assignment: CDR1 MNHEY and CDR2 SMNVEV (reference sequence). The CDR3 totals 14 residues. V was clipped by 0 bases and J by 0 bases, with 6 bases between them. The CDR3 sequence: CASSLSSPSYEQYF. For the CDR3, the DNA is TGTGCCAGCAGTTTATCCTCTCCCTCCTACGAGCAGTACTTC.

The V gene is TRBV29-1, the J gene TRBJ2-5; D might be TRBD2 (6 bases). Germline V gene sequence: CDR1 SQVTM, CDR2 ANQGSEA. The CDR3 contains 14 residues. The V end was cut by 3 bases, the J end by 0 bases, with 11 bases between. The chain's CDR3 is CSVDLDYNQETQYF. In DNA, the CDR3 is TGCAGCGTTGATTTGGACTATAACCAAGAGACCCAGTACTTC.

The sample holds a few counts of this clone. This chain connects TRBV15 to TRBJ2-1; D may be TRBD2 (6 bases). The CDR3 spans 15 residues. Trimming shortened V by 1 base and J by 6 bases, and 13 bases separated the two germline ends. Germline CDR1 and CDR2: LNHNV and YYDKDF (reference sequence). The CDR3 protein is CATSRVAGHFNEQFF. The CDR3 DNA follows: TGTGCCACCAGCAGAGTTGCGGGGCACTTCAATGAGCAGTTCTTC.

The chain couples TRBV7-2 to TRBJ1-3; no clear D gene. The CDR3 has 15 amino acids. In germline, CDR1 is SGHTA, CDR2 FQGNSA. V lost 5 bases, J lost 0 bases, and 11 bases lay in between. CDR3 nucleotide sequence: TGTGCCAGCAGCCTCCTAGGCCCCTCTGGAAACACCATATATTTT. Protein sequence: CASSLLGPSGNTIYF.

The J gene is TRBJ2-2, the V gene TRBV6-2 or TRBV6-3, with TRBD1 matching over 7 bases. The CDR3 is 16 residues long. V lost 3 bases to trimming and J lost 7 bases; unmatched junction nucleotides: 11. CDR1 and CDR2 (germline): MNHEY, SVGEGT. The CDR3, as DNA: TGTGCCAGCAGTTATCCCGCCGGGACAGTTGGCGGGGAGCTGTTTTTT. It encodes CASSYPAGTVGGELFF.